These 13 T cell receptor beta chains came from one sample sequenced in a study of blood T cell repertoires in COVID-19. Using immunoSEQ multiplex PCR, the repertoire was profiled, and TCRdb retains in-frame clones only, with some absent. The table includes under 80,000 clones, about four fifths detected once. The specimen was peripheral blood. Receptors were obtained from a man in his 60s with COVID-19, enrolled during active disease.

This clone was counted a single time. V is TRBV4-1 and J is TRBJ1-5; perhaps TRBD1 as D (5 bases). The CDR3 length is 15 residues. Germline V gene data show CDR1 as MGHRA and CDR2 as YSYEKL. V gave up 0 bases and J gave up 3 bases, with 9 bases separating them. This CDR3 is CASSQDPGDNQPQHF. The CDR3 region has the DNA TGCGCCAGCAGCCAAGACCCGGGGGACAATCAGCCCCAGCATTTT.

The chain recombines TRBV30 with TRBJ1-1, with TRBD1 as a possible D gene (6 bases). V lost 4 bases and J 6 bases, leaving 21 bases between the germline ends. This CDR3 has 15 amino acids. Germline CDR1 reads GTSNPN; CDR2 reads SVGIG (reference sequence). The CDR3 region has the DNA TGTGCCTGGAAGGAGTTTCTCCAGGGGAAGGCTGAAGCTTTCTTT. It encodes CAWKEFLQGKAEAFF.

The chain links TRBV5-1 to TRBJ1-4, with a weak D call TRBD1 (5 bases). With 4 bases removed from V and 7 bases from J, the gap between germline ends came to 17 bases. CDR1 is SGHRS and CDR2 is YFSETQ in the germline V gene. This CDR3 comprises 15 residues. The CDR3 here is CASSEGTSIREKLFF. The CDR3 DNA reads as TGCGCCAGCAGCGAAGGGACTAGCATCCGTGAAAAACTGTTTTTT.

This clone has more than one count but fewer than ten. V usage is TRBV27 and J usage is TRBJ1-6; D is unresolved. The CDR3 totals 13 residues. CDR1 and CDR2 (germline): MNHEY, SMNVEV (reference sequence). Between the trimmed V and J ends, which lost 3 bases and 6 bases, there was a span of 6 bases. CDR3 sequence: CASSLRRNSPLHF. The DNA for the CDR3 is TGTGCCAGCAGTTTGAGGCGTAATTCACCCCTCCACTTT.

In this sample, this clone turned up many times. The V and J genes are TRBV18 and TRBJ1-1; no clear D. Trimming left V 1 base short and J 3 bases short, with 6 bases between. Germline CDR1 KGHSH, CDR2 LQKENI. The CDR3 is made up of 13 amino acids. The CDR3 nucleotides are TGTGCCAGCTCACCACTGGGCGACACTGAAGCTTTCTTT. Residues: CASSPLGDTEAFF.

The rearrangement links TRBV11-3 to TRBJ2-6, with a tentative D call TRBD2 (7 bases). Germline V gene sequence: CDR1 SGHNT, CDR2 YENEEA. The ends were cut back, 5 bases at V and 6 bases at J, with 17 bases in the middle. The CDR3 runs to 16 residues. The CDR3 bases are TGTGCCAGCAGCCCCGGTGGGGGGGCTAAGGCCAACGTCCTGACTTTC. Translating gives CASSPGGGAKANVLTF.

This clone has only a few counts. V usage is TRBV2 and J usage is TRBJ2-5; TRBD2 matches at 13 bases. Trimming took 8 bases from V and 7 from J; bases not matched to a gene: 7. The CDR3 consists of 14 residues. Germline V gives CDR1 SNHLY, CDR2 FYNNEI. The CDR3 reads CASARTSGGGTQYF. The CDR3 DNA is TGTGCCAGCGCTAGGACTAGCGGGGGTGGGACCCAGTACTTC.

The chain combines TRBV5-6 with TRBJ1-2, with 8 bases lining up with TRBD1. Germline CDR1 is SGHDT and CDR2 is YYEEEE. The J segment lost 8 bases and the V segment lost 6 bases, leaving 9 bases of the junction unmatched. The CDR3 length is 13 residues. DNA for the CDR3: TGTGCCAGCACCATGACAGGGGTGGGAGGCTACACCTTC. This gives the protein CASTMTGVGGYTF.

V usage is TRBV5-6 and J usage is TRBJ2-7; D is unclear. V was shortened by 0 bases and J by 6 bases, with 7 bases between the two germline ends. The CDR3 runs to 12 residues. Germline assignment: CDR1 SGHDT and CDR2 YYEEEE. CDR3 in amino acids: CASSLARSEQYF. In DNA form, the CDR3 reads TGTGCCAGCAGCTTGGCCCGGTCCGAGCAGTACTTC.

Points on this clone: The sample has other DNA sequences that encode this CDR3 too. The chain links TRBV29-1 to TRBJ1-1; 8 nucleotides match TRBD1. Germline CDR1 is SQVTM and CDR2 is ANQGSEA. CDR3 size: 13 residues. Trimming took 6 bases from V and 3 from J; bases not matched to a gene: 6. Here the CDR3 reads CSVPGQGYTEAFF. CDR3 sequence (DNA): TGCAGCGTCCCCGGACAGGGTTACACTGAAGCTTTCTTT.

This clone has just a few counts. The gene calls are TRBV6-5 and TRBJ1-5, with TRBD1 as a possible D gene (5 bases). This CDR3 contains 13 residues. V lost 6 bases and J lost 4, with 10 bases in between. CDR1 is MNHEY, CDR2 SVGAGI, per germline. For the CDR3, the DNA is TGTGCCAGCAGCCAGGGTATTAATCAGCCCCAGCATTTT. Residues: CASSQGINQPQHF.

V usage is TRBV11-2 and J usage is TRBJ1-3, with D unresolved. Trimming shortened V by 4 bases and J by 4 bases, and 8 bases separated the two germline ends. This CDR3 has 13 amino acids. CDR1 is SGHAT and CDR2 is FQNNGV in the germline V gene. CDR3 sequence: CASSSTVGNTIYF. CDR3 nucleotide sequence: TGTGCCAGCAGCTCAACAGTAGGAAACACCATATATTTT.

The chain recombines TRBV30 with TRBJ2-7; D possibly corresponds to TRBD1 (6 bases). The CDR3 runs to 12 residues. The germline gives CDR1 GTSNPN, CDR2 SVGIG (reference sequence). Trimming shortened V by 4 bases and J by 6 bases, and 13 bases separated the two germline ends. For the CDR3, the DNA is TGTGCCTGGAAGGGGGTGAACGGCGAGCAGTACTTC. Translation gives CAWKGVNGEQYF.